What follows is one T cell receptor beta chain and its context. This entry comes from a study of blood T cell repertoires in COVID-19. Study-wide background: Sites in the United States, Italy and Spain provided acute and convalescent COVID-19 samples. PBMCs, B-cell-depleted T cells, or T cells provided the cDNA or gDNA that made up the material.

CDR3 size: 14 residues. V was clipped by 0 bases and J by 9 bases; unmatched bases: 3. Germline assignment: CDR1 WNHNN and CDR2 SYGVQD (reference sequence). As originally analysed: Amplification of reference gene primers provided the estimated nucleated cell counts. Produced via immunoSEQ multiplex PCR; TCRdb's table is partial and in-frame only. V, J and clone size derive from that table, while D and trimming were established from the DNA sequence. The data show around 230,000 clones, roughly 88% seen once. The chain employs TRBV10-1 and TRBJ2-1; 9 bases match TRBD2. The origin of this receptor is a man aged 40-50 years who had recovered from COVID-19. Sequencing was done on a sample of peripheral blood. For the CDR3, the DNA is TGCGCCAGCAGTGAGTCGACTAGCGGCAGTGAGCAGTTCTTC. This codes for CASSESTSGSEQFF.